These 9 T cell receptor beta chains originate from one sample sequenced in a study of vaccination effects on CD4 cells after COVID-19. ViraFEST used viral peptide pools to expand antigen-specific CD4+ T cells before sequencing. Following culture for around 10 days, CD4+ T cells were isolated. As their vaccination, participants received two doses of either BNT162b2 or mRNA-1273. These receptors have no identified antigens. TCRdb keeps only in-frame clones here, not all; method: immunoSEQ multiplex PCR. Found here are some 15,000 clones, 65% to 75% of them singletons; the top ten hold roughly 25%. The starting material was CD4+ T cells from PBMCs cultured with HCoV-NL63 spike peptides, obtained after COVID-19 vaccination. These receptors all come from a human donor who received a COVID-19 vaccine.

CDR3: CASSLIGVSHGYTF. Written as DNA, the CDR3 is TGTGCCAGCAGCTTGATCGGCGTCTCCCATGGCTACACCTTC. The V call is TRBV5-8, the J call TRBJ1-2; D gene unclear. Germline V lookup: CDR1 SGHTS, CDR2 YDEGEE. CDR3 length equals 14 residues. V gave up 1 base and J gave up 6 bases, with 13 bases separating them.

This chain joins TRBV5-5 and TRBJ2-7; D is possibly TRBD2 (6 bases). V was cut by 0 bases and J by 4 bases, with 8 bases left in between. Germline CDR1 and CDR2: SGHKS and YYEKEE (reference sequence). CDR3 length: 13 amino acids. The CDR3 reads CASSLGGEYEQYF. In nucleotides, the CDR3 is TGTGCCAGCAGCTTGGGGGGGGAGTACGAGCAGTACTTC.

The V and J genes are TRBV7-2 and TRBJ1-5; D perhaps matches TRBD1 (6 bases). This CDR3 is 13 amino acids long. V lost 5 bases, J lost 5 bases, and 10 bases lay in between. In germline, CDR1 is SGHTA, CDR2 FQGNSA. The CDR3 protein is CASSPGGYQPQHF. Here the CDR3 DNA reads TGTGCCAGCAGCCCGGGGGGCTATCAGCCCCAGCATTTT.

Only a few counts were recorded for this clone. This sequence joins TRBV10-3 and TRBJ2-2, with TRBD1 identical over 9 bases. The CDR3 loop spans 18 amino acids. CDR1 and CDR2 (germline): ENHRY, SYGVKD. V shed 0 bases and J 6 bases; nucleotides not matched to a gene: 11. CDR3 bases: TGTGCCATCAGTGAGTCGACTCGGGGGACAGGGATATCCGGGGAGCTGTTTTTT. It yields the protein CAISESTRGTGISGELFF.

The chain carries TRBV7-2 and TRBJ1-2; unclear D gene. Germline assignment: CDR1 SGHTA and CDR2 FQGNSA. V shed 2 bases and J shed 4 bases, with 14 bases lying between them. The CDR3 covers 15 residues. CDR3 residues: CASSLSYREFYGYTF. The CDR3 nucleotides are TGTGCCAGCAGCTTAAGTTATCGCGAGTTCTATGGCTACACCTTC. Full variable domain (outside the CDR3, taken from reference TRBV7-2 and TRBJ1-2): GAGVSQSPSNKVTEKGKDVELRCDPISGHTALYWYRQSLGQGLEFLIYFQGNSAPDKSGLPSDRFSAERTGGSVSTLTIQRTQQEDSAVYLCASSLSYREFYGYTFGSGTRLTVV.

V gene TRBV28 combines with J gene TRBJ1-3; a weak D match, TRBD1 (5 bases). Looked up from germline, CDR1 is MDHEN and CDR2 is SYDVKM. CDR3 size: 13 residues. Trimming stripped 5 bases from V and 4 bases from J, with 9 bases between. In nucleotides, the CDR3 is TGTGCCAGCAGTAACCGGGACGGAAACACCATATATTTT. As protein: CASSNRDGNTIYF.

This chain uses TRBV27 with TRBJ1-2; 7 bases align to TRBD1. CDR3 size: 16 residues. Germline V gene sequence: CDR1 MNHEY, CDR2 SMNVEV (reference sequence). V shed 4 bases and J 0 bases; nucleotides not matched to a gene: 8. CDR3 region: CASSSALGTANYGYTF. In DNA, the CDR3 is TGTGCCAGCAGTTCAGCGTTGGGGACAGCTAACTATGGCTACACCTTC.

Written as DNA, the CDR3 is TGTGCCAGCAGTCTACTAGCGGGGGGAAAGGAGACCCAGTACTTC. It specifies CASSLLAGGKETQYF. The V and J genes are TRBV6-5 and TRBJ2-5, with 12 positions matching TRBD2. The CDR3 loop spans 15 amino acids. CDR1 is MNHEY, CDR2 SVGAGI, per germline. J lost 5 bases, V lost 5 bases, and 6 bases had no gene match.

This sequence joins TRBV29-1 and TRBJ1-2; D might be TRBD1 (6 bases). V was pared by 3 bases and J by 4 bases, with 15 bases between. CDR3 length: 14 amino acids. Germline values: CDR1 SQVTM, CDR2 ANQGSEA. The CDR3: CSVDVGGRGYGYTF. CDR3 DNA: TGCAGCGTTGACGTTGGGGGGCGCGGCTATGGCTACACCTTC.